This TCR beta chain derives from a study of T cells in Graves' hyperthyroidism and ophthalmopathy. It was considered stable Graves' hyperthyroidism when ophthalmopathy did not progress within 18 months. On the basis of clinical symptoms, serum thyroxine and TRAb, thyroid ultrasound and orbital computed tomography, diagnoses were made. Researchers took RNA transcripts and amplified the TCR beta CDR3 regions from them. Primed by the HTBI set, a first-round RT-PCR was run on the TCR CDR3. A single record per CDR3 protein comes from TCRdb applying MiXCR to the multiplex PCR reads. The sample has roughly 570,000 distinct CDR3 sequences, under 60% seen once. The study, taken as a whole, reports: Stable hyperthyroidism was told apart from ophthalmopathy by a model built on 13 V-J features. Blood held most thyroid clonotypes expanded above 0.001 frequency.

A remark on this clonotype: No antigen is known for it.

Trimming removed 3 bases from V and 5 bases from J, with 17 bases in between. CDR3 length equals 15 residues. In germline, CDR1 is ENHRY, CDR2 SYGVKD. V gene TRBV10-3 combines with J gene TRBJ2-7; D unresolved. The clonotype was recovered from a young woman with Graves' hyperthyroidism. The sample was peripheral blood or thyroid tissue (not recorded which). The CDR3 spells CAISDHHSVRDEQYF. CDR3 DNA sequence: TGTGCCATCAGTGACCACCACTCCGTTAGGGACGAGCAGTACTTC.